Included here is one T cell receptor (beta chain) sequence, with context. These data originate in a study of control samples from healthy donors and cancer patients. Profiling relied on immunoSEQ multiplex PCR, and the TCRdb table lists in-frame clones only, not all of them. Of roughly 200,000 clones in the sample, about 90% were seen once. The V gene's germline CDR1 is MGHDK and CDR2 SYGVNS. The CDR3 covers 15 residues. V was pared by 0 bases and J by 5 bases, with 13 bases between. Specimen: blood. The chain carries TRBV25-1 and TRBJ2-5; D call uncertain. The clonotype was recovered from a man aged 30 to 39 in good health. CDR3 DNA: TGTGCCAGCAGTGAATATCTCTATAGTCTGGAGACCCAGTACTTC. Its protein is CASSEYLYSLETQYF.